These 5 T cell receptor beta chains share one sample of origin, sequenced in a study of blood T cell repertoires in COVID-19. Clones were sequenced by immunoSEQ multiplex PCR, and TCRdb holds only the in-frame ones, with some missing. The data contain roughly 100,000 clones, around 90% of them singletons. The sample was peripheral blood. These receptors were obtained from a man younger than 30 with acute or convalescent COVID-19.

The chain uses TRBV27 and TRBJ1-2; 9 bases are shared with TRBD1. CDR1 is MNHEY, CDR2 SMNVEV, per germline (reference sequence). Unmatched junction bases numbered 7, after V lost 2 bases and J lost 0 bases. The CDR3 has 17 amino acids. DNA of the CDR3: TGTGCCAGCAGTTTAAGGGGACAGGGATGGTCTAACTATGGCTACACCTTC. Its protein product is CASSLRGQGWSNYGYTF.

The V and J genes are TRBV4-1 and TRBJ1-6; maybe TRBD1 (6 bases). CDR1 MGHRA and CDR2 YSYEKL come from the germline V gene. The CDR3 runs 15 residues. The V end lost 1 base, the J end lost 9 bases, and 13 bases lay between the germline ends. For the CDR3, the DNA is TGCGCCAGCAGCCAAGGAGGGGGAATCGGTTCACCCCTCCACTTT. Translation gives CASSQGGGIGSPLHF.

The rearrangement links TRBV5-6 to TRBJ1-6, with unresolved D. V lost 0 bases, J lost 0 bases, and 7 bases lay in between. Germline V lookup: CDR1 SGHDT, CDR2 YYEEEE. The CDR3 covers 16 residues. The CDR3 sequence: CASSLVVSSYNSPLHF. The DNA of the CDR3 is TGTGCCAGCAGCTTGGTCGTTAGCTCCTATAATTCACCCCTCCACTTT.

The chain carries TRBV6-6 and TRBJ1-2; 7 bases map to TRBD1. V lost 6 bases, J lost 4 bases, and 14 bases stayed unmatched. Germline V gene sequence: CDR1 MNHNY, CDR2 SVGAGI (reference sequence). CDR3 length: 16 amino acids. The CDR3 DNA follows: TGTGCCAGCAGCGAGGCCCACGGGACAGCGACCTATGGCTACACCTTC. Its translation is CASSEAHGTATYGYTF.

This clone was counted a single time. The J gene is TRBJ2-7, the V gene TRBV19, with 8 bases aligning to TRBD1. The CDR3 consists of 13 residues. V shed 5 bases and J 3 bases; nucleotides not matched to a gene: 3. Germline V gene sequence: CDR1 LNHDA, CDR2 SQIVND (reference sequence). In nucleotides, the CDR3 is TGTGCCAGTAGTCCGGGGACAGGCTACGAGCAGTACTTC. It yields the protein CASSPGTGYEQYF.